This T cell receptor beta chain was identified during a study of blood T cell repertoires in COVID-19. Per the study methods: Estimation of nucleated cell counts relied on the amplification of reference gene primers. Sequencing was performed with immunoSEQ multiplex PCR; in TCRdb, only in-frame clones are kept and a portion is missing. D and trimming were read from the DNA, whereas the V and J calls and clone size are those reported in that table. The profile covers under 250,000 clones, with about four fifths appearing a single time and more than 8.5% taken by the ten largest. Everyone who took part was 18 to 89 years old, and they came from about two dozen US areas. Participants reported their clinical history, and cohort assignment relied on those reports. The sequence was collected from a woman in her forties or fifties with acute COVID-19. The specimen was PBMCs or T cells enriched from blood (not recorded which).

CDR3 nucleotide sequence: TGTGCCAGCAGAAGAGCAGGGGGAAACACAGATACGCAGTATTTT. Amino acids: CASRRAGGNTDTQYF. The chain joins TRBV7-9 to TRBJ2-3, with 7 bases that match TRBD1. J lost 2 bases, V lost 6 bases, and 8 bases had no gene match. Germline-derived CDR1 and CDR2 are SEHNR and FQNEAQ (reference sequence). The CDR3 spans 15 residues.